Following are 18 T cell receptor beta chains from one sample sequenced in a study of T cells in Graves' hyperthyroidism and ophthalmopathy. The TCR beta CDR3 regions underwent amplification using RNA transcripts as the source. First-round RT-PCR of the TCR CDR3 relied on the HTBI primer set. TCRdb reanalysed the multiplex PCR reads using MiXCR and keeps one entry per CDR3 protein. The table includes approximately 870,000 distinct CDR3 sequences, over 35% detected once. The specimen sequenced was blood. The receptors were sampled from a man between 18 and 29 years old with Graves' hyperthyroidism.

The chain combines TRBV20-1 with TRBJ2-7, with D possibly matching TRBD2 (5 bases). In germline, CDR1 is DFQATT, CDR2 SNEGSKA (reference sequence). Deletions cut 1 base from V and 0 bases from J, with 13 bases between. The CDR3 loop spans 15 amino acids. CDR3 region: CSARGVRATSYEQYF. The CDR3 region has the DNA TGCAGTGCTAGAGGGGTGAGGGCCACCTCCTACGAGCAGTACTTC.

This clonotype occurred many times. The DNA of the CDR3 is TGCGCCAGCAGCGTGGGACAGGGCACCAACGAGCAGTACTTC. Its translation: CASSVGQGTNEQYF. The chain recombines TRBV5-1 with TRBJ2-7; 9 nucleotides agree with TRBD1. The V segment lost 4 bases and the J segment 5 bases; nucleotides outside the gene matches: 7. The CDR3 runs to 14 residues. The germline CDR1 and CDR2 sequences are SGHRS and YFSETQ.

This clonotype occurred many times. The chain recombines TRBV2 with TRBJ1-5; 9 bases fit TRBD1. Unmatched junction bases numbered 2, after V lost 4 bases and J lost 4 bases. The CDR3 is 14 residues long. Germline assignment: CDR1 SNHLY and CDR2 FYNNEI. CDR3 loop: CASSVDRGNQPQHF. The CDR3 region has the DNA TGTGCCAGCAGTGTCGACAGGGGGAATCAGCCCCAGCATTTT.

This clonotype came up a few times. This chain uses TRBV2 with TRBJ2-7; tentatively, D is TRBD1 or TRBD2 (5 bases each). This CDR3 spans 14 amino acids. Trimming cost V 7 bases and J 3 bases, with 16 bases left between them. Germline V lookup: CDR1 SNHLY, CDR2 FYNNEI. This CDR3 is CASKGTFDDYEQYF. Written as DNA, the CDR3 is TGTGCCAGCAAGGGGACGTTTGACGACTACGAGCAGTACTTC.

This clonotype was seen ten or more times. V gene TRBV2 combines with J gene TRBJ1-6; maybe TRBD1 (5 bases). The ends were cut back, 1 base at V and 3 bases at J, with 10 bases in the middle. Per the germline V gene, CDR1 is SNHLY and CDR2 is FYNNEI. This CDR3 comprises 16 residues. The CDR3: CASSEVGGIYNSPLHF. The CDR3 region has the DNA TGTGCCAGCAGTGAAGTCGGGGGAATCTATAATTCACCCCTCCACTTT. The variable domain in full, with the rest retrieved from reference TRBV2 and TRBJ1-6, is EPEVTQTPSHQVTQMGQEVILRCVPISNHLYFYWYRQILGQKVEFLVSFYNNEISEKSEIFDDQFSVERPDGSNFTLKIRSTKLEDSAMYFCASSEVGGIYNSPLHFGNGTRLTVT.

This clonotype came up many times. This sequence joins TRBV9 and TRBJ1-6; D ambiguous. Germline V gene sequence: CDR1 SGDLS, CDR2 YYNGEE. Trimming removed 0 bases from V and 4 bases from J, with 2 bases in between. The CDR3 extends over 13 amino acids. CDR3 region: CASSVAYNSPLHF. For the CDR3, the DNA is TGTGCCAGCAGCGTAGCTTATAATTCACCCCTCCACTTT. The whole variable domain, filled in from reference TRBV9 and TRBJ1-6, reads DSGVTQTPKHLITATGQRVTLRCSPRSGDLSVYWYQQSLDQGLQFLIQYYNGEERAKGNILERFSAQQFPDLHSELNLSSLELGDSALYFCASSVAYNSPLHFGNGTRLTVT.

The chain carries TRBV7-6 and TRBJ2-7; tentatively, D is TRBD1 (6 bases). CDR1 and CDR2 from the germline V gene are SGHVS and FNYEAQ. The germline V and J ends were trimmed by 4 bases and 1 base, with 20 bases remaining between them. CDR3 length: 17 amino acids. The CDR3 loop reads CASSSLTGPAESYEQYF. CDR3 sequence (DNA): TGTGCCAGCAGCTCCCTGACAGGTCCCGCGGAGTCCTACGAGCAGTACTTC.

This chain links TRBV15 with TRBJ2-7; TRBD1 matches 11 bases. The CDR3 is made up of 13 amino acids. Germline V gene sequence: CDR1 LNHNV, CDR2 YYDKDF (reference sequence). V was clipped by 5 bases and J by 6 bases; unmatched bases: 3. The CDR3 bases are TGTGCCACCAGCGACGGACAGGGGGCCGAGCAGTACTTC. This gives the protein CATSDGQGAEQYF.

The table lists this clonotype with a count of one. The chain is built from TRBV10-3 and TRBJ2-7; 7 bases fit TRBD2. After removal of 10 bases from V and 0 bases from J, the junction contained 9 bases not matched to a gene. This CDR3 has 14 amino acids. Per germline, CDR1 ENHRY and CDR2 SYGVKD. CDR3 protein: CASRGDARSYEQYF. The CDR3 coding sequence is TGTGCCAGCCGGGGGGACGCACGCTCCTACGAGCAGTACTTC.

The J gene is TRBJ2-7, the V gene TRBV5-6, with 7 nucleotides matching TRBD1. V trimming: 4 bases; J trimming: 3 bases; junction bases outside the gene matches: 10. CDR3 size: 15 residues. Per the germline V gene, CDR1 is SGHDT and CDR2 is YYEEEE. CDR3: CASSGMGQTIYEQYF. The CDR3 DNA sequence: TGTGCCAGCAGCGGAATGGGACAGACTATCTACGAGCAGTACTTC.

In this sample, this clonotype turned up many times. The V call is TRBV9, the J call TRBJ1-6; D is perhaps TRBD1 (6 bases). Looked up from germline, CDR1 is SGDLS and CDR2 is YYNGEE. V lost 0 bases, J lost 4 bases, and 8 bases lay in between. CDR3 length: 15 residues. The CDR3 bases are TGTGCCAGCAGCGTAGCTACAGGGTATAATTCACCCCTCCACTTT. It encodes CASSVATGYNSPLHF.

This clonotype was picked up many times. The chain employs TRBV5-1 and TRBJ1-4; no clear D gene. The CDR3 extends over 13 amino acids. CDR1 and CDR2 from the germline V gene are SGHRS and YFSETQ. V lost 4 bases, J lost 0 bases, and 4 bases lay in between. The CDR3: CASSPTTNEKLFF. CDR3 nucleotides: TGCGCCAGCAGCCCTACAACTAATGAAAAACTGTTTTTT.

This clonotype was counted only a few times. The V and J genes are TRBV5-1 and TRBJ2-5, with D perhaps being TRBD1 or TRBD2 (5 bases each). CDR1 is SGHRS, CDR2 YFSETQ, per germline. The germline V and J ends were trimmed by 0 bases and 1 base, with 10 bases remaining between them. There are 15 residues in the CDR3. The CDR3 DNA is TGCGCCAGCAGCTTGGAAAGGGACGCCCAAGAGACCCAGTACTTC. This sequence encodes CASSLERDAQETQYF.

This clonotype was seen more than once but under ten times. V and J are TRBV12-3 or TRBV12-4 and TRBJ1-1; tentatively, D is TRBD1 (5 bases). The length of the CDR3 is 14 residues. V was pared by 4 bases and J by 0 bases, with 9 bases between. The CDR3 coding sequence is TGTGCCAGCAGTTCAGGGTTGGTGAACACTGAAGCTTTCTTT. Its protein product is CASSSGLVNTEAFF.

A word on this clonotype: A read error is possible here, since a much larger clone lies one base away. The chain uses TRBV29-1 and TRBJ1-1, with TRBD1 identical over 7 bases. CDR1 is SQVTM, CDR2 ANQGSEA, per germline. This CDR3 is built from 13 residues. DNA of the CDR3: TGCGGCGTTGAAGACAGGGCGGACACTGAAGCTTTCTTT. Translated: CGVEDRADTEAFF. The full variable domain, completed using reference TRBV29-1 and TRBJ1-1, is SAVISQKPSRDICQRGTSLTIQCQVDSQVTMMFWYRQQPGQSLTLIATANQGSEATYESGFVIDKFPISRPNLTFSTLTVSNMSPEDSSIYLCGVEDRADTEAFFGQGTRLTVV.

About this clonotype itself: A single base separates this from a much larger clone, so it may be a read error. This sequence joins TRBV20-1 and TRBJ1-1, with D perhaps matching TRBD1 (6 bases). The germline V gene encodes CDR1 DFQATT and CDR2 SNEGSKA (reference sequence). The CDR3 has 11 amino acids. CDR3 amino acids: CSTQGNTEASF. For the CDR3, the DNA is TGCAGTACGCAGGGGAACACTGAAGCTTCCTTT.

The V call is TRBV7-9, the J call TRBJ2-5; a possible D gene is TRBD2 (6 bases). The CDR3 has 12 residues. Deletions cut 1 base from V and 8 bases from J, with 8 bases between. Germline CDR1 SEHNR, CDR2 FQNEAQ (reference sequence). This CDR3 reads CASSLVAGTQYF. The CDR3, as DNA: TGTGCCAGCAGCTTAGTCGCGGGAACCCAGTACTTC.

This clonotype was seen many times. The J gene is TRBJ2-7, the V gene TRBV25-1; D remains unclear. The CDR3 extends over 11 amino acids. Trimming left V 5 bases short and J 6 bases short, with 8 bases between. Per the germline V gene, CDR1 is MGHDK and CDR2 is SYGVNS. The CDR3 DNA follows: TGTGCCAGCAGTTTAAAGGGCGAGCAGTACTTC. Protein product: CASSLKGEQYF.